The clone carrying this T cell receptor beta chain has just a few counts. Its cognate antigen is unknown. MiXCR, run by TCRdb on the 5' RACE reads, gives a single entry per CDR3 protein. The sample includes over 700,000 distinct CDR3 sequences, under 20% of them seen just once. This sample was taken from a study of CD8 T cells in ankylosing spondylitis. Study-wide points: Characteristic of ankylosing spondylitis blood, it appeared, was a TCR beta motif comprising roughly 8 highly homologous variants.

Trimming cost V 4 bases and J 3 bases, with 13 bases left between them. This CDR3 has 14 residues. The gene calls are TRBV12-3 or TRBV12-4 and TRBJ2-7; D perhaps matches TRBD1 (6 bases). This clonotype was obtained from a male donor with ankylosing spondylitis. Material for sequencing was blood, either unsorted or a sorted T cell fraction (not recorded which). The CDR3 region has the DNA TGTGCCAGCAGTTCACAGGGATTGGGCTACGAGCAGTACTTC. Its translation: CASSSQGLGYEQYF.